Presented here are 4 T cell receptor beta chains from one specimen sequenced in a study of somatic mutations in cytotoxic T cells in rheumatoid arthritis. Sequencing used immunoSEQ multiplex PCR; TCRdb keeps in-frame clones, though not all of them. The repertoire has around 20,000 clones, approximately 75% of them found once; the top ten carry roughly 13%. Material for sequencing was CD8+ T cells sorted from blood. All receptors derive from an adult with rheumatoid arthritis.

By its share, this clone is large. The rearrangement uses TRBV11-2 and TRBJ2-1; D is possibly TRBD1 (5 bases). Germline assignment: CDR1 SGHAT and CDR2 FQNNGV. The CDR3 covers 13 residues. The V end was cut by 1 base, the J end by 12 bases, with 13 bases between. The CDR3 region is CASSLGALRGQFF. CDR3 nucleotides: TGTGCCAGCAGCTTAGGGGCCCTTAGGGGGCAGTTCTTC.

The chain has TRBV7-9 and TRBJ1-2; 8 bases match TRBD1. Germline V lookup: CDR1 SEHNR, CDR2 FQNEAQ (reference sequence). V shed 3 bases and J 5 bases; nucleotides not matched to a gene: 5. This CDR3 is 14 amino acids long. CDR3 coding DNA: TGTGCCAGCAGCTTCGGACAGGGCCTATATGGCTACACCTTC. It encodes CASSFGQGLYGYTF.

The chain recombines TRBV27 with TRBJ2-6; no firm D call. This CDR3 is built from 16 residues. The V gene's germline CDR1 is MNHEY and CDR2 SMNVEV (reference sequence). V lost 6 bases, J lost 1 base, and 13 bases lay in between. Here the CDR3 DNA reads TGTGCCAGCAGCCCAGAATCCCAATCTGGGGCCAACGTCCTGACTTTC. Encoded protein: CASSPESQSGANVLTF.

The chain combines TRBV28 with TRBJ2-1; TRBD1 aligns across 8 bases. Germline CDR1 and CDR2: MDHEN and SYDVKM. Unmatched junction bases numbered 4, after V lost 5 bases and J lost 4 bases. The CDR3 covers 14 residues. DNA for the CDR3: TGTGCCAGCAGTGCGGACAGGGTATACAATGAGCAGTTCTTC. It specifies CASSADRVYNEQFF.